This note documents a single T cell receptor (beta chain) sequence. This clonotype is identified as medium-sized (0.01 to 0.1%). What this receptor recognizes is not known. There are no base qualities to consult, and no much larger clone falls within one base. TCRalpha and TCRbeta libraries were amplified in separate semi-nested PCR reactions using Advantage 2 and reverse primers located in the TRAC or TRBC constant regions. Between about 3 and 500 ng of total RNA was used as input for first-strand cDNA synthesis. TCR cDNA libraries were generated by 5'-RACE using the SMARTer PCR cDNA Synthesis kit, with a poly-dT primer for first-strand synthesis. Semi-nested constant-region reverse primers carried 5-nucleotide sample-specific barcodes, and products were cleaned with the Zymo DNA Clean and Concentrator-5 kit. Up to ten barcoded samples were pooled, ligated to Illumina adaptors and sequenced on an Illumina MiSeq as 2 x 150 bp paired-end reads. The published analysis was carried out like this. After demultiplexing, reads were aligned with BLAT to a custom library containing all human TRAV, TRAJ, TRBV, TRBD and TRBJ combinations from IMGT. The best BLAT hits were picked using pslCDnaFilter (-maxAligns=1, -ignoreIntrons), and custom Perl scripts were used to calculate clonotype frequencies. TCRdb reprocessing: public reads trimmed at Q25 with fastp, clones called with MiXCR, in-frame beta chains kept. CDR3 protein duplicates are merged, each entry listing the most common genes and DNA. The authors' filters were not applied to this entry. The sample records around 3,000 distinct CDR3 sequences, 30% to 40% of which are singletons. Clones ranked in the top ten supply approximately 2.4% of the sample.

The data stem from a study of T cells generated in artificial thymic organoids (dated by TCRdb to about 2017). At the level of the whole study: The study compared the TCR alpha and beta CDR3 repertoires of CD8 single positive T cells derived from in vitro artificial thymic organoids against those of naive CD8 T cells from thymus and peripheral blood. Displayed repertoire sequencing data were described as representative of three independent experiments.

Broader findings and caveats from the paper: The TCR clonotype diversity of organoid-derived CD8 single positive T cells was physiological and comparable to that of naive CD8 T cells from thymus and blood.

The germline V gene (reference sequence) supplies CDR1 DFQATT and CDR2 SNEGSKA. V has 3 bases trimmed and J has 6 bases trimmed; junction bases matching no gene number 2. From cysteine to phenylalanine, the CDR3 is 12 amino acids long. The retained sequence is limited to the CDR3, 36 bases, with the frame set at the first base. Healthy adult donors provided the non-mobilized peripheral blood. Enrichment of primary CD8+ T cells was done with magnetic beads from the Miltenyi CD8+ T cell Isolation Kit. Before RNA extraction, naive CD8 T cells from blood were sorted by FACS as CD3+TCRalphabeta+CD8+CD45RO-CCR7+ cells. For each sample, total RNA was purified from approximately 40,000 to 200,000 sorted cells using the RNeasy Micro kit, and RNA quality was checked on an Agilent RNA 6000 Nano chip.

The sequence joins TRBV20-1 to TRBJ2-1; TRBD1 fits 7 bases in the junction. The TCR sequence derives from a human donor who gave cord blood stem cells for thymic organoid culture, a cardiac surgery patient who gave postnatal thymus, or a blood donor (not recorded which). What was sequenced was naive CD8+ T cells from blood. The cell subset or site label of this sample denotes: CD3+TCRalphabeta+CD8SP T cells; for blood, CD45RO-CCR7+ naive CD8+ T cells. The DNA sequence is given as TGCAGTGCTAGCGGGACAGTCAATGAGCAGTTCTTC. This yields the protein CSASGTVNEQFF.